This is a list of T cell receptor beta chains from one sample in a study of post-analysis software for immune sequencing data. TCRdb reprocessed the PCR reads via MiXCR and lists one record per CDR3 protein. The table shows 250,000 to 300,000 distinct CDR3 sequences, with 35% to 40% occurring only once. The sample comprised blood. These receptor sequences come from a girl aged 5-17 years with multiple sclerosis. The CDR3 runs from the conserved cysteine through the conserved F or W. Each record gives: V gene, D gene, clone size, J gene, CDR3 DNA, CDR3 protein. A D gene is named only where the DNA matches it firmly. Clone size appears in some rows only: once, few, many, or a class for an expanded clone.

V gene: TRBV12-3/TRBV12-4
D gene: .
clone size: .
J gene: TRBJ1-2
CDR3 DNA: TGTGCCAGCAGTTTGGCGGTAGGCGGAGGCTACACCTTC
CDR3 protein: CASSLAVGGGYTF

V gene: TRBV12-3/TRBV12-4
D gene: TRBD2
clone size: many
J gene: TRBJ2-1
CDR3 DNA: TGTGCCAGCAGTCCAGGGTGGACTAGCGGCCTCAATGAGCAGTTCTTC
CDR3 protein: CASSPGWTSGLNEQFF

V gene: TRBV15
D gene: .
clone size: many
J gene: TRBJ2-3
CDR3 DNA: TGTGCCACCAGCACTAACCCCGCGGGGAGAAGCACAGATACGCAGTATTTT
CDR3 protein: CATSTNPAGRSTDTQYF

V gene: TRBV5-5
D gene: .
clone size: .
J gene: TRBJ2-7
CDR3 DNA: TGTGCCAGCAGGCCCATCGCCGGCGAGCAGTACTTC
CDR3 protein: CASRPIAGEQYF

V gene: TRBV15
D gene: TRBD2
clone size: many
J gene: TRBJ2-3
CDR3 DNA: TGTGCCACCAGCCCCGGGACTAGCGGGAGGGCCGGTATCACAGATACGCAGTATTTT
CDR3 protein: CATSPGTSGRAGITDTQYF

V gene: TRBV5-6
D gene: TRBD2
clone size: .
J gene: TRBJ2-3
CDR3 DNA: TGTGCCAGCAGCCCCAGCGGACTAGCGACCGCAGATACGCAGTATTTT
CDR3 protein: CASSPSGLATADTQYF

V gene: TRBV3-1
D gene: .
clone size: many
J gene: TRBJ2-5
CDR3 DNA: TGTGCCAGCAGCCAAGGAGTACTAGCCGAAGAGACCCAGTACTTC
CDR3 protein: CASSQGVLAEETQYF

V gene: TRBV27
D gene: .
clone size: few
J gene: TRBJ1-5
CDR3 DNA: TGTGCCAGCAGTCCCCGACAGCTGAATCAGCCCCAGCATTTT
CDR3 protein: CASSPRQLNQPQHF

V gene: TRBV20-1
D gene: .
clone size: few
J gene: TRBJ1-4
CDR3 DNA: TGCAGTGCTAGAGATTCGGCCCCGGGGAGGGAAAAACTGTTTTTT
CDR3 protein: CSARDSAPGREKLFF

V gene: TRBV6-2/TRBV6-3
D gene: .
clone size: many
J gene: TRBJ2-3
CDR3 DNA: TGTGCCAGCAGTTACCCCGATACGCAGTATTTT
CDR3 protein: CASSYPDTQYF

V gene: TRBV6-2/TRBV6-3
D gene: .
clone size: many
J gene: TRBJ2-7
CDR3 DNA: TGTGCCAGCTTCGGCGGGACAAGTTATTCCTACGAGCAGTACTTC
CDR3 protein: CASFGGTSYSYEQYF

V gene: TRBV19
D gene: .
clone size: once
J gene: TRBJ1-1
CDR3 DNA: TGTGCCAGTAGTGCGGGCCTGAACACTGAAGCTTTCTTT
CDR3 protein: CASSAGLNTEAFF

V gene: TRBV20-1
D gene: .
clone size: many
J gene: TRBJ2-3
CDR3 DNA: TGCAGTGCTAACCTCGACGGCCAGTATTTT
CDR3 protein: CSANLDGQYF

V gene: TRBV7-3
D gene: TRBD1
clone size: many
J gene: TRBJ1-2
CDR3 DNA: TGTGCCAGCAGCCCAGGACAGGGTAATGGCTACACCTTC
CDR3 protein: CASSPGQGNGYTF

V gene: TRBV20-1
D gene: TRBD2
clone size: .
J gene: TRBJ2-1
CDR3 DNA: TGCAGTGCTCGGACTAGCGGGCGATACAATGAGCAGTTCTTC
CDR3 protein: CSARTSGRYNEQFF

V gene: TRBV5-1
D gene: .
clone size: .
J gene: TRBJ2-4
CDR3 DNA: TGCGCCAGCAGCTTGGATGACAGGCTGAACATTCAGTACTTC
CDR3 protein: CASSLDDRLNIQYF

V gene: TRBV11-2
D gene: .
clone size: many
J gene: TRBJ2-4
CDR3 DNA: TGTGCCAGCAGCTTAGGAGGCCGGAGACTAGCCAAAAACATTCAGTACTTC
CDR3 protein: CASSLGGRRLAKNIQYF

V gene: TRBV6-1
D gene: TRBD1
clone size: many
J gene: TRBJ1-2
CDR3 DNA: TGTGCCAGCAGTCCAGGGGGCTATGGCTACACCTTC
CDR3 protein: CASSPGGYGYTF

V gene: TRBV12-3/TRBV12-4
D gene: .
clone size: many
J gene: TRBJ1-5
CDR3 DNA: TGTGCCAGCAGTAAAACAGGGAGCAATCAGCCCCAGCATTTT
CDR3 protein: CASSKTGSNQPQHF

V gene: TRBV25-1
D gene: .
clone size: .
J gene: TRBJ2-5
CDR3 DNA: TGTGCCAGCAGTGAATGGGGAAGCCAAGAGACCCAGTACTTC
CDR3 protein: CASSEWGSQETQYF

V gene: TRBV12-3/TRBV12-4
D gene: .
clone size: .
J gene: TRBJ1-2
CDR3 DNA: TGTGCCAGCAGGCCCGGGACAACCAACTATGGCTACACCTTC
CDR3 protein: CASRPGTTNYGYTF

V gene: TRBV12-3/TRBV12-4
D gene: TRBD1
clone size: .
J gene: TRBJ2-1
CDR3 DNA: TGTGCCAGCAGTTTAACTGTTGGACAGGGGTCTTACGGAGCCTACAATGAGCAGTTCTTC
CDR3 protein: CASSLTVGQGSYGAYNEQFF

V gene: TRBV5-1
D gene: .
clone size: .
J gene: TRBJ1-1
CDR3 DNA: TGCGCCAGCTCTCGGCAGGGGTTGGACACTGAAGCTTTCTTT
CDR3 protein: CASSRQGLDTEAFF

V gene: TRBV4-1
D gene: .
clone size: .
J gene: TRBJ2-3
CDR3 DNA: TGCGCCAGCAGCCCACAGGGACCAGGGACAGATACGCAGTATTTT
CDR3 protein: CASSPQGPGTDTQYF

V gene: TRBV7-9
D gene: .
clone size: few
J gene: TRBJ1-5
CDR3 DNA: TGTGCCAGCAGCTTAGATGGGTGGAATCAGCCCCAGCATTTT
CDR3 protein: CASSLDGWNQPQHF

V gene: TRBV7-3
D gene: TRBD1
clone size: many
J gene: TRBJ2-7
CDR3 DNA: TGTGCCAGCAGCTCATCCCAAGACAGGGCCTACGAGCAGTACTTC
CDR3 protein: CASSSSQDRAYEQYF

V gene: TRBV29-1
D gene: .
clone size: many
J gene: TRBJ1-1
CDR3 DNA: TGCAGCGGGACGGGGGCAGGCACTGAAGCTTTCTTT
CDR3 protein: CSGTGAGTEAFF

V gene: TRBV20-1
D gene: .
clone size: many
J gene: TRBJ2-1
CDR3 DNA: TGCAGTGCTAGAGTCGGCCTAGCCCAGAGCTCCTACAATGAGCAGTTCTTC
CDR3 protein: CSARVGLAQSSYNEQFF

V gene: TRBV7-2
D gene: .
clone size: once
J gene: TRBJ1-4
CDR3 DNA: TGTGCCAGCAGCTTAGTCCAGGGTACGGCAAAACTGTTTTTT
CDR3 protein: CASSLVQGTAKLFF

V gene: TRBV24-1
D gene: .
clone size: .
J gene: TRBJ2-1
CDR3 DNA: TGTGCCACCAGTGATTTGCGGGGAGGTCGGGCGGGCTCCTACAATGAGCAGTTCTTC
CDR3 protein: CATSDLRGGRAGSYNEQFF

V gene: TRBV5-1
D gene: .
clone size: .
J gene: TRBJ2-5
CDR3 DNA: TGCGCCAGCAGCCCCGGGCAGGGCAACCAAGAGACCCAGTACTTC
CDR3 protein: CASSPGQGNQETQYF

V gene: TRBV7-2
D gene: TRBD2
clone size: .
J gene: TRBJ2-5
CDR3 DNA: TGTGCCAGCAGCTCAGCGGGGGGGCAAGAGACCCAGTACTTC
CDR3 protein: CASSSAGGQETQYF

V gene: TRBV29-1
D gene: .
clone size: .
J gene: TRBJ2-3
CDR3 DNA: TGCAGCGTTGAAGGCGGGGCAGGGGGGAGAGATATGCAGTATTTT
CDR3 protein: CSVEGGAGGRDMQYF

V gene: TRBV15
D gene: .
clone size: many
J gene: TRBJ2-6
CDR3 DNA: TGTGCCACCAGCAGAGGAAACACGGCAGCTGGGGCCAACGTCCTGACTTTC
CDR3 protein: CATSRGNTAAGANVLTF

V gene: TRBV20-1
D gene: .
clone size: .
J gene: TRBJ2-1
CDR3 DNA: TGCAGTGCTAGAGATTTTCTCTACAATGAGCAGTTCTTC
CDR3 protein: CSARDFLYNEQFF

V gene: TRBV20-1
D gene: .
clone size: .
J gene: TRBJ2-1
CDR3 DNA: TGCAGTGCCTCCGGACCGTCCGTTATCTACAATGAGCAGTTCTTC
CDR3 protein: CSASGPSVIYNEQFF

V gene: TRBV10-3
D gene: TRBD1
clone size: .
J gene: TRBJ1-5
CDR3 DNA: TGTGCCATCAGTGAGGGCCCGGACAGGGTCTTTCAGCCCCAGCATTTT
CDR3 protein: CAISEGPDRVFQPQHF

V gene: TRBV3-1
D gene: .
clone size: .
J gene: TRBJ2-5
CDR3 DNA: TGTGCCAGCAGCCAATCGTTCACGGGGACCCAGTACTTC
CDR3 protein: CASSQSFTGTQYF

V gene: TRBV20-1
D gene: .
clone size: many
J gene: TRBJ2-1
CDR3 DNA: TGCAGTGCTCCGGGGGCGTACAATGAGCAGTTCTTC
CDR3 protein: CSAPGAYNEQFF

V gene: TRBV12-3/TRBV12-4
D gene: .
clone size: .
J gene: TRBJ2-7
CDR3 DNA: TGTGCCAGCAGTTTCGGGGGTCCCTACGAGCAGTACTTC
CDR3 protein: CASSFGGPYEQYF

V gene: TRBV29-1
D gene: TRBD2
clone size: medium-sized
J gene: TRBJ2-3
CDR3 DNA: TGCAGCGTTGAAGGCGGGAGGACCACAGATACGCAGTATTTT
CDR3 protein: CSVEGGRTTDTQYF